Below are 23 T cell receptor beta chains sequenced from a single sample in a study of PD-L1 blockade in urothelial cancer. Described time point: pretreatment peripheral blood. The protocol was immunoSEQ multiplex PCR, while the TCRdb copy is restricted to in-frame clones and leaves out a portion. The data hold 30,000 to 40,000 clones, with over 70% observed a single time. The sequenced sample was PBMCs, obtained around atezolizumab (anti-PD-L1) treatment. These receptor sequences come from a man aged 55 to 69 with urothelial cancer.

The J gene is TRBJ2-3, the V gene TRBV5-1; TRBD2 agrees at 10 bases. The CDR3 has 16 amino acids. Germline loops: CDR1 SGHRS, CDR2 YFSETQ. Trimming removed 2 bases from V and 6 bases from J; junction bases left unmatched: 9. The DNA for the CDR3 is TGCGCCAGCAGCTTCATGAGCGGGAGGGGGACGGATACGCAGTATTTT. This codes for CASSFMSGRGTDTQYF.

The chain couples TRBV28 to TRBJ1-5; a weak D match, TRBD1 (6 bases). CDR1 is MDHEN and CDR2 is SYDVKM in the germline V gene. V lost 8 bases, J lost 4 bases, and 9 bases lay in between. This CDR3 spans 12 amino acids. CDR3 amino acids: CASGRGNQPQHF. CDR3 bases: TGTGCCAGCGGCAGGGGTAATCAGCCCCAGCATTTT.

V gene TRBV7-3 combines with J gene TRBJ2-7; TRBD1 matches 10 bases. The CDR3 totals 15 residues. J lost 1 base, V lost 5 bases, and 5 bases had no gene match. CDR1 SGHTA and CDR2 FQGTGA come from the germline V gene. The CDR3 DNA is TGTGCCAGCAGCCTAGGGACAGGGGCTTCCTACGAGCAGTACTTC. This codes for CASSLGTGASYEQYF. Variable domain in full (rest from reference TRBV7-3 and TRBJ2-7): GAGVSQTPSNKVTEKGKYVELRCDPISGHTALYWYRQSLGQGPEFLIYFQGTGAADDSGLPNDRFFAVRPEGSVSTLKIQRTERGDSAVYLCASSLGTGASYEQYFGPGTRLTVT.

The J gene is TRBJ2-7, the V gene TRBV30; 10 bases are a match to TRBD2. Germline CDR1 and CDR2: GTSNPN and SVGIG (reference sequence). This CDR3 has 13 amino acids. With 3 bases clipped from V and 4 bases from J, the junction kept 3 bases outside the gene matches. The CDR3 nucleotides read TGTGCCTGGAGACTAGCGGGATTTTACGAGCAGTACTTC. Translated: CAWRLAGFYEQYF.

This chain uses TRBV19 with TRBJ1-5, with 8 bases that match TRBD1. This CDR3 is 16 amino acids long. V was pared by 3 bases and J by 5 bases, with 9 bases of the junction left unmatched. Germline V CDR1 and CDR2: LNHDA, SQIVND (reference sequence). The CDR3 nucleotides read TGTGCCAGTAGTATGGACCGGACAGGGAGGTATCAGCCCCAGCATTTT. Its protein product is CASSMDRTGRYQPQHF.

The V and J genes are TRBV27 and TRBJ2-7, with 9 bases aligning to TRBD1. Unmatched junction bases numbered 10, after V lost 5 bases and J lost 5 bases. The germline gives CDR1 MNHEY, CDR2 SMNVEV (reference sequence). The CDR3 runs 15 residues. The CDR3 DNA is TGTGCCAGCAGTCGCGCCGGGACAGGGTTAGACGAGCAGTACTTC. Amino acids: CASSRAGTGLDEQYF.

V usage is TRBV7-9 and J usage is TRBJ2-7; a possible D gene is TRBD1 (7 bases). From germline, CDR1 is SEHNR and CDR2 FQNEAQ (reference sequence). This CDR3 has 15 amino acids. V was cut by 3 bases and J by 7 bases, with 19 bases left in between. CDR3 sequence: CASSFESGPGGEQYF. In DNA, the CDR3 is TGTGCCAGCAGCTTTGAGAGCGGGCCAGGGGGGGAGCAGTACTTC.

The chain recombines TRBV9 with TRBJ1-1; TRBD1 is a possible D gene (6 bases). The germline CDR1 and CDR2 sequences are SGDLS and YYNGEE. This CDR3 contains 14 residues. V was cut by 3 bases and J by 2 bases, with 11 bases left in between. The CDR3 protein is CASSGTGLNTEAFF. The DNA of the CDR3 is TGTGCCAGCAGCGGAACAGGGCTAAACACTGAAGCTTTCTTT.

The rearrangement links TRBV5-1 to TRBJ2-5, with 15 bases identical to TRBD2. The V gene's germline CDR1 is SGHRS and CDR2 YFSETQ. The CDR3 loop spans 18 amino acids. V was pared by 3 bases and J by 5 bases, with 11 bases of the junction left unmatched. CDR3 amino acids: CASSSWTSGRARGETQYF. CDR3 DNA: TGCGCCAGCAGCTCATGGACTAGCGGGAGGGCTCGAGGGGAGACCCAGTACTTC.

This clone has only one observation. V usage is TRBV7-8 and J usage is TRBJ2-2, with 11 bases that match TRBD2. V lost 8 bases, J lost 5 bases, and 4 bases stayed unmatched. The CDR3 consists of 14 residues. Germline V CDR1 and CDR2: SGHVS, FQNEAQ. The CDR3 bases are TGTGCCAGCCGGGGACTAGCGGCGACCGGGGAGCTGTTTTTT. Its protein product is CASRGLAATGELFF.

The chain couples TRBV7-2 to TRBJ2-7; TRBD1 is a possible D gene (6 bases). CDR3 length: 14 amino acids. V lost 1 base and J lost 3, with 10 bases in between. The germline V gene has CDR1 SGHTA and CDR2 FQGNSA. The CDR3 reads CASSLVQDSYEQYF. As DNA, the CDR3 is TGTGCCAGCAGCTTAGTGCAGGACAGCTACGAGCAGTACTTC.

This rearrangement joins TRBV11-2 to TRBJ2-7; 10 bases fit TRBD2. Trimming at V came to 3 bases and at J to 1 base, leaving 9 bases not matched to a gene. The CDR3 covers 17 residues. Germline V lookup: CDR1 SGHAT, CDR2 FQNNGV. CDR3 loop: CASSFLIGTSASYEQYF. CDR3 sequence (DNA): TGTGCCAGCAGCTTTTTGATCGGGACTAGCGCATCCTACGAGCAGTACTTC.

This chain connects TRBV30 to TRBJ2-5; possibly TRBD1 for D (6 bases). The CDR3 is 14 residues long. The V gene's germline CDR1 is GTSNPN and CDR2 SVGIG (reference sequence). Trimming pared 1 base from V and 0 bases from J, leaving 9 bases between. CDR3: CAWSGGGNQETQYF. Here the CDR3 DNA reads TGTGCCTGGAGTGGTGGGGGCAACCAAGAGACCCAGTACTTC.

The chain joins TRBV5-4 to TRBJ1-3; tentative D call: TRBD1 (6 bases). This CDR3 is built from 15 residues. CDR1 and CDR2 from the germline V gene are SGHNT and YYREEE (reference sequence). V shed 4 bases and J shed 5 bases, with 16 bases lying between them. DNA of the CDR3: TGTGCCAGCAGCCCTTCGGGGGGCGAAAGAAACACCATATATTTT. The encoded protein is CASSPSGGERNTIYF. The whole variable domain, filled in from reference TRBV5-4 and TRBJ1-3, reads ETGVTQSPTHLIKTRGQQVTLRCSSQSGHNTVSWYQQALGQGPQFIFQYYREEENGRGNFPPRFSGLQFPNYSSELNVNALELDDSALYLCASSPSGGERNTIYFGEGSWLTVV.

The chain carries TRBV7-8 and TRBJ1-3, with 11 positions matching TRBD1. V was pared by 5 bases and J by 4 bases, with 4 bases of the junction left unmatched. From germline, CDR1 is SGHVS and CDR2 FQNEAQ. This CDR3 has 15 residues. This CDR3 is CASSGQGAWGNTIYF. The CDR3 DNA is TGTGCCAGCAGCGGACAGGGGGCTTGGGGAAACACCATATATTTT.

The chain recombines TRBV5-1 with TRBJ2-3, with TRBD2 identical over 8 bases. The CDR3 extends over 15 amino acids. V lost 5 bases, J lost 0 bases, and 5 bases stayed unmatched. Germline V gene data show CDR1 as SGHRS and CDR2 as YFSETQ. CDR3 sequence reads: CASSFSGASTDTQYF. The CDR3 bases are TGCGCCAGCAGTTTTAGCGGGGCTAGCACAGATACGCAGTATTTT.

CDR3 sequence reads: CASSLALKGVGTSGSSVYEQYF. CDR3 coding DNA: TGCGCCAGCAGCTTGGCCCTCAAGGGGGTCGGGACTAGCGGGAGTAGCGTATACGAGCAGTACTTC. V usage is TRBV5-1 and J usage is TRBJ2-7; 14 bases fit TRBD2. Per germline, CDR1 SGHRS and CDR2 YFSETQ. Trimming at V came to 0 bases and at J to 4 bases, leaving 21 bases not matched to a gene. The CDR3 runs 22 residues.

This clone was seen only once. V usage is TRBV30 and J usage is TRBJ2-4; 8 bases agree with TRBD1. V was pared by 5 bases and J by 3 bases, with 6 bases of the junction left unmatched. The CDR3 is made up of 14 amino acids. Germline CDR1 GTSNPN, CDR2 SVGIG (reference sequence). CDR3 nucleotides: TGTGCCTGGGACAGGGGAAAGGGCAAAAACATTCAGTACTTC. Protein product: CAWDRGKGKNIQYF.

This chain joins TRBV6-1 and TRBJ1-5; unclear D gene. V was trimmed by 6 bases and J by 0 bases, leaving 9 bases between them. This CDR3 comprises 14 residues. Germline V gene sequence: CDR1 MNHNS, CDR2 SASEGT. CDR3 DNA: TGTGCCAGCAGATTGACAAATAGCAATCAGCCCCAGCATTTT. It specifies CASRLTNSNQPQHF.

The chain is built from TRBV11-2 and TRBJ2-7; 7 positions match TRBD2. From germline, CDR1 is SGHAT and CDR2 FQNNGV. There are 17 residues in the CDR3. The trim removed 5 bases at V and 5 bases at J, leaving 18 bases unmatched. The CDR3 DNA is TGTGCCAGCAGCCCCCGATCCGCGGGAGCCCCTCCCCACGAGCAGTACTTC. Translation gives CASSPRSAGAPPHEQYF. The full variable domain, completed using reference TRBV11-2 and TRBJ2-7, is EAGVAQSPRYKIIEKRQSVAFWCNPISGHATLYWYQQILGQGPKLLIQFQNNGVVDDSQLPKDRFSAERLKGVDSTLKIQPAKLEDSAVYLCASSPRSAGAPPHEQYFGPGTRLTVT.

The J gene is TRBJ1-6, the V gene TRBV27; D gene unclear. The length of the CDR3 is 15 residues. V shed 0 bases and J shed 7 bases, with 10 bases lying between them. Germline CDR1 and CDR2: MNHEY and SMNVEV (reference sequence). CDR3 in amino acids: CASSLSRSRNSPLHF. CDR3 in DNA: TGTGCCAGCAGTTTATCCAGGTCGAGAAATTCACCCCTCCACTTT.

CDR3 region: CASSTPLAGGTDTQYF. The CDR3 region has the DNA TGTGCCAGCAGCACCCCGTTAGCGGGAGGCACAGATACGCAGTATTTT. The V and J genes are TRBV27 and TRBJ2-3; 9 bases align to TRBD2. The CDR3 contains 16 residues. Germline V gives CDR1 MNHEY, CDR2 SMNVEV (reference sequence). Trimming at V came to 6 bases and at J to 1 base, leaving 8 bases not matched to a gene.

The rearrangement uses TRBV11-3 and TRBJ2-1; 8 bases match TRBD2. Per the germline V gene, CDR1 is SGHNT and CDR2 is YENEEA. This CDR3 is built from 17 residues. The V and J ends lost 5 bases and 7 bases, in that order; junction bases with no gene match: 16. The CDR3 coding sequence is TGTGCCAGCAGCGACCCTAGTAACGGGAGGGCCAGGAATGAGCAGTTCTTC. It encodes CASSDPSNGRARNEQFF. Full variable domain (rest looked up from reference TRBV11-3 and TRBJ2-1): EAGVVQSPRYKIIEKKQPVAFWCNPISGHNTLYWYLQNLGQGPELLIRYENEEAVDDSQLPKDRFSAERLKGVDSTLKIQPAELGDSAVYLCASSDPSNGRARNEQFFGPGTRLTVL.